The 16 T cell receptor beta chains below were found in one sample sequenced in a study of neurological immune-mediated disorders. TCRdb passed the 5' RACE reads through MiXCR, listing each CDR3 protein once. Among approximately 28,000 distinct CDR3 sequences listed, roughly 13% were seen once. The time point here: technical triplicate 2. Sequenced sample: CD4+ T cells from blood. The receptor set was obtained from a female donor with HTLV-1-associated myelopathy (HAM/TSP).

DNA of the CDR3: TGTGCCAGCAGCACCCTGTTAGAGCCTAATCAGCCCCAGCATTTT. As protein: CASSTLLEPNQPQHF. The chain combines TRBV12-3 or TRBV12-4 with TRBJ1-5; no reliable D call. V dropped 6 bases and J dropped 4 bases, with 16 bases sitting between them. The CDR3 totals 15 residues.

This clonotype was found once. This chain's CDR3 is CAWTTQGSPLNSPLHF. The CDR3 DNA is TGTGCCTGGACTACACAGGGATCACCGCTTAATTCACCCCTCCACTTT. The chain carries TRBV30 and TRBJ1-6; a weak D match, TRBD1 (6 bases). Trimming left V 4 bases short and J 6 bases short, with 19 bases between. The CDR3 runs to 16 residues. Germline CDR1 GTSNPN, CDR2 SVGIG (reference sequence).

This clonotype was picked up many times. V is TRBV4-1 and J is TRBJ2-2, with 7 bases fitting TRBD1. The CDR3 consists of 18 residues. Per the germline V gene, CDR1 is MGHRA and CDR2 is YSYEKL. The junction had 11 bases not matched to a gene; V was cut back by 2 bases and J by 2 bases. CDR3 nucleotide sequence: TGCGCCAGCAGCCAAAGGTGGCCGGGACAGCCTAACACCGGGGAGCTGTTTTTT. Translating gives CASSQRWPGQPNTGELFF.

This clonotype counts as medium-sized. This sequence joins TRBV20-1 and TRBJ2-5, with D perhaps being TRBD1 or TRBD2 (5 bases each). Germline V gives CDR1 DFQATT, CDR2 SNEGSKA (reference sequence). CDR3 length equals 16 residues. V shed 1 base and J shed 3 bases, with 18 bases lying between them. The CDR3 loop is CSARATGTPKKETQYF. The DNA of the CDR3 is TGCAGTGCTAGAGCTACCGGGACCCCCAAAAAAGAGACCCAGTACTTC.

Details on this clonotype: The germline gene is not matched at one end of the junction; a read error may be the cause. V gene TRBV5-1 combines with J gene TRBJ2-3, with TRBD2 identical over 12 bases. The CDR3 sequence is 18 residues long. Germline-derived CDR1 and CDR2 are SGHRS and YFSETQ. CDR3 loop: CANSFPTSGGSDVYTQYF. CDR3 nucleotide sequence: TGCGCCAACAGCTTCCCCACTAGCGGGGGGTCGGATGTGTATACGCAGTATTTT.

This clonotype was counted between two and nine times. The gene calls are TRBV18 and TRBJ1-5; tentative D call: TRBD1 (6 bases). Germline V gene sequence: CDR1 KGHSH, CDR2 LQKENI. The CDR3 has 14 residues. Trimming removed 5 bases at V and 3 bases at J, with 11 bases between. In DNA, the CDR3 is TGTGCCAGCTCATCGACAGGTCCCAATCAGCCCCAGCATTTT. Its protein is CASSSTGPNQPQHF.

There are many counts of this clonotype. This rearrangement joins TRBV3-1 to TRBJ2-3; no firm D call. V gave up 2 bases and J gave up 2 bases, with 8 bases separating them. The germline CDR1 and CDR2 sequences are LGHDT and YNNKEL (reference sequence). CDR3 length: 14 residues. CDR3: CASSQSRNTDTQYF. Written as DNA, the CDR3 is TGTGCCAGCAGCCAATCGCGGAACACAGATACGCAGTATTTT.

At least ten counts were recorded for this clonotype. The chain's CDR3 is CASGLGQGNYNEQFF. DNA for the CDR3: TGTGCTAGTGGTTTGGGACAGGGGAACTACAATGAGCAGTTCTTC. The chain is built from TRBV12-5 and TRBJ2-1, with 8 bases fitting TRBD1. Germline trimming cut 1 base from V and 3 bases from J; bases unmatched to any gene: 2. The CDR3 is made up of 15 amino acids. Germline assignment: CDR1 LGHNT and CDR2 FRNRAP.

This clonotype was counted many times. The gene calls are TRBV2 and TRBJ2-7; D is unclear. The CDR3 sequence is 12 residues long. V was trimmed by 5 bases and J by 0 bases, leaving 5 bases between them. CDR1 and CDR2 from the germline V gene are SNHLY and FYNNEI. CDR3 sequence reads: CASSPLSYEQYF. CDR3 coding DNA: TGTGCCAGCAGTCCCCTCTCCTACGAGCAGTACTTC.

The V call is TRBV7-2, the J call TRBJ2-2; possible D gene TRBD1, 5 bases. The CDR3 has 12 residues. The germline CDR1 and CDR2 sequences are SGHTA and FQGNSA. V was trimmed by 3 bases and J by 7 bases, leaving 6 bases between them. CDR3 in DNA: TGTGCCAGCAGCTTTCAGGGCGGGGAGCTGTTTTTT. This codes for CASSFQGGELFF.

In its sample, this clonotype was seen many times. The chain combines TRBV15 with TRBJ1-1; TRBD1 is a possible D gene (6 bases). This CDR3 is built from 15 residues. Germline values: CDR1 LNHNV, CDR2 YYDKDF (reference sequence). V was pared by 0 bases and J by 10 bases, with 18 bases between. In DNA form, the CDR3 reads TGTGCCACCAGCAGAGATCGGCGGGTGGAAGGGGGAGCTTTCTTT. Translation: CATSRDRRVEGGAFF.

This clonotype is medium-sized in the sample. The chain has TRBV20-1 and TRBJ2-2; D ambiguous. The CDR3 has 11 residues. The germline V and J ends were trimmed by 5 bases and 7 bases, with 8 bases remaining between them. Germline CDR1 and CDR2: DFQATT and SNEGSKA (reference sequence). The chain's CDR3 is CSAGVVGELFF. CDR3 DNA sequence: TGCAGTGCTGGAGTAGTCGGGGAGCTGTTTTTT.

Ten or more counts support this clonotype. The chain uses TRBV15 and TRBJ2-5, with TRBD2 matching over 10 bases. The ends lost 3 bases at V and 2 bases at J; junction bases unmatched: 3. The CDR3 is made up of 15 amino acids. Germline CDR1 LNHNV, CDR2 YYDKDF (reference sequence). DNA for the CDR3: TGTGCCACCAGCAGCCGACTAGCGGGTCAAGAGACCCAGTACTTC. It translates to CATSSRLAGQETQYF.

Judged by abundance, this clonotype is medium-sized. CDR3 in DNA: TGCGCCAGCAGCTTGGGGGACAGGGACACCGGGGAGCTGTTTTTT. It encodes CASSLGDRDTGELFF. The chain recombines TRBV5-1 with TRBJ2-2; TRBD1 aligns across 9 bases. Germline CDR1 SGHRS, CDR2 YFSETQ. The CDR3 length is 15 residues. Trimming took 0 bases from V and 3 from J; bases not matched to a gene: 0.

There are many counts of this clonotype. The rearrangement joins TRBV18 to TRBJ2-7; perhaps TRBD2 as D (5 bases). CDR1 KGHSH and CDR2 LQKENI come from the germline V gene. This CDR3 has 12 amino acids. V was clipped by 3 bases and J by 5 bases, with 8 bases between them. The chain's CDR3 is CASSPYGDEQYF. CDR3 coding DNA: TGTGCCAGCTCACCCTACGGGGACGAGCAGTACTTC.

This clonotype was counted ten times or more. The V gene is TRBV7-2, the J gene TRBJ2-7, with TRBD2 as a possible D gene (5 bases). The germline V gene has CDR1 SGHTA and CDR2 FQGNSA. Deletions cut 2 bases from V and 5 bases from J, with 10 bases between. The CDR3 sequence is 13 residues long. CDR3 region: CASSLPSRDEQYF. Here the CDR3 DNA reads TGTGCCAGCAGCTTACCTAGCCGCGACGAGCAGTACTTC.